These 23 T cell receptor beta chains share one sample of origin, sequenced in a study of T cell responses to AZD1222 COVID-19 vaccine. Sequencing was performed with immunoSEQ multiplex PCR; in TCRdb, only in-frame clones are kept and a portion is missing. The table shows roughly 150,000 clones, with 88% occurring only once. Material: peripheral blood, obtained on day 0 of MenACWY control vaccination. These receptors were obtained from an adult in good health.

The chain uses TRBV27 and TRBJ2-7; the match to TRBD2 covers 7 bases. CDR1 is MNHEY and CDR2 is SMNVEV in the germline V gene (reference sequence). There are 15 residues in the CDR3. With V trimmed by 4 bases and J by 0 bases, 6 bases remained unmatched. CDR3 in amino acids: CASSWGGQSSYEQYF. The CDR3 coding sequence is TGTGCCAGCAGTTGGGGGGGTCAAAGCTCCTACGAGCAGTACTTC.

V gene TRBV5-6 combines with J gene TRBJ1-2; 8 positions match TRBD1. Trimming at V came to 4 bases and at J to 5 bases, leaving 4 bases not matched to a gene. The germline V gene has CDR1 SGHDT and CDR2 YYEEEE. The CDR3 is 13 residues long. The CDR3, as DNA: TGTGCCAGCAGCCCCGGGACAGGATATGGCTACACCTTC. Its translation is CASSPGTGYGYTF.

This clone showed up just once. The chain carries TRBV4-3 and TRBJ1-2; tentatively, D is TRBD1 (6 bases). In germline, CDR1 is LGHNA, CDR2 YSLEER. The CDR3 consists of 17 residues. Trimming cost V 0 bases and J 4 bases, with 18 bases left between them. The DNA of the CDR3 is TGCGCCAGCAGCCAAGATATGCGACAGGACCCCTTCTATGGCTACACCTTC. Translating it yields CASSQDMRQDPFYGYTF.

This chain uses TRBV7-2 with TRBJ2-6; D gene uncertain. Germline V lookup: CDR1 SGHTA, CDR2 FQGNSA. The germline V and J ends were trimmed by 11 bases and 2 bases, with 13 bases remaining between them. The CDR3 consists of 14 residues. CDR3 DNA sequence: TGTGCCCTTGCGGTGGCGGCTGGGGCCAACGTCCTGACTTTC. This sequence encodes CALAVAAGANVLTF.

This clone was seen once. The J gene is TRBJ2-7, the V gene TRBV28; D unresolved. CDR1 and CDR2 (germline): MDHEN, SYDVKM. CDR3 length: 14 amino acids. V dropped 3 bases and J dropped 3 bases, with 12 bases sitting between them. The CDR3 nucleotides are TGTGCCAGCAGTTTCCCCAACACGAACTACGAGCAGTACTTC. Protein product: CASSFPNTNYEQYF.

In this sample, this clone turned up once. The chain joins TRBV5-4 to TRBJ1-2, with D tentatively TRBD1 (5 bases). V lost 0 bases to trimming and J lost 5 bases, with 11 bases between them. CDR1 is SGHNT and CDR2 is YYREEE in the germline V gene (reference sequence). This CDR3 region has 14 residues. CDR3 sequence: CASSLGAGSYGYTF. CDR3 nucleotides: TGTGCCAGCAGCTTGGGGGCAGGGTCTTATGGCTACACCTTC.

The CDR3 DNA reads TGTGCCAGCAGTTTAGCGGGAGCGGGAGCAGATACGCAGTATTTT. It encodes CASSLAGAGADTQYF. The chain carries TRBV28 and TRBJ2-3, with 8 nucleotides matching TRBD2. The trim removed 2 bases at V and 4 bases at J, leaving 5 bases unmatched. This CDR3 spans 15 amino acids. Germline V lookup: CDR1 MDHEN, CDR2 SYDVKM.

This clone was observed once. V and J are TRBV7-3 and TRBJ1-6; TRBD1 is a possible D gene (5 bases). Germline loops: CDR1 SGHTA, CDR2 FQGTGA. The length of the CDR3 is 16 residues. V was trimmed by 2 bases and J by 9 bases, leaving 17 bases between them. This CDR3 is CASSLAPAGLGSPLHF. CDR3 in DNA: TGTGCCAGCAGCTTAGCCCCCGCGGGGCTGGGTTCACCCCTCCACTTT.

The gene calls are TRBV7-2 and TRBJ1-1; D gene ambiguous. Germline CDR1 SGHTA, CDR2 FQGNSA. The CDR3 sequence is 14 residues long. Trimming cost V 5 bases and J 1 base, with 11 bases left between them. The CDR3 nucleotides are TGTGCCAGCAGCAATACCGGGAGGAACACTGAAGCTTTCTTT. It translates to CASSNTGRNTEAFF.

This clone was detected only once. This sample includes further DNA sequences coding for the same CDR3. The chain's CDR3 is CASSYSRGGQETQYF. The CDR3 bases are TGTGCCAGCAGTTACTCGAGGGGAGGTCAAGAGACCCAGTACTTC. The V and J genes are TRBV6-2 or TRBV6-3 and TRBJ2-5, with D tentatively TRBD2 (6 bases). V dropped 0 bases and J dropped 2 bases, with 10 bases sitting between them. The CDR3 loop spans 15 amino acids. Germline V gives CDR1 MNHEY, CDR2 SVGEGT.

The rearrangement uses TRBV19 and TRBJ1-1, with D tentatively TRBD1 (6 bases). The length of the CDR3 is 15 residues. Trimming shortened V by 1 base and J by 1 base, and 10 bases separated the two germline ends. CDR1 is LNHDA, CDR2 SQIVND, per germline (reference sequence). The CDR3 region is CASSIGGGPNTEAFF. For the CDR3, the DNA is TGTGCCAGTAGTATAGGCGGGGGGCCGAACACTGAAGCTTTCTTT.

V and J are TRBV18 and TRBJ2-7; 9 bases align to TRBD1. Germline V gene lookup returns CDR1 KGHSH and CDR2 LQKENI. V shed 4 bases, J shed 5 bases, and the junction held 12 bases outside the gene matches. CDR3 length: 16 residues. CDR3 coding DNA: TGTGCCAGCTCACTTACGAGGACAGGGGTTATTGACGAGCAGTACTTC. This sequence encodes CASSLTRTGVIDEQYF.

The CDR3 coding sequence is TGCGCCAGCAGCCAAGGTCGGACGGTGAACACTGAAGCTTTCTTT. As protein: CASSQGRTVNTEAFF. V and J are TRBV4-3 and TRBJ1-1; D remains unclear. The CDR3 runs to 15 residues. Germline V CDR1 and CDR2: LGHNA, YSLEER. V lost 1 base and J 0 bases, leaving 9 bases between the germline ends.

The V call is TRBV3-1 (or the pseudogene TRBV3-2), the J call TRBJ1-6; 7 nucleotides agree with TRBD1. Germline CDR1 is LGHDT and CDR2 is YNNKEL (reference sequence). The CDR3 has 13 residues. V dropped 5 bases and J dropped 6; count of bases not matched to a gene: 1. CDR3 residues: CASSWDSNSPLHF. CDR3 bases: TGTGCCAGCAGCTGGGACAGTAATTCACCCCTCCACTTT.

This clone was recorded a few times. DNA for the CDR3: TGTGCCAGCAGCCCCCGGAATATGGGGGCCTCCCCCTACGAGCAGTACTTC. The encoded protein is CASSPRNMGASPYEQYF. This chain uses TRBV7-9 with TRBJ2-7, with a weak D call TRBD1 (6 bases). This CDR3 is built from 17 residues. Trimming pared 5 bases from V and 2 bases from J, leaving 22 bases between. The germline V gene encodes CDR1 SEHNR and CDR2 FQNEAQ (reference sequence).

The V call is TRBV7-9, the J call TRBJ2-1; 10 bases match TRBD1. V trimming: 5 bases; J trimming: 3 bases; junction bases outside the gene matches: 4. The CDR3 sequence is 15 residues long. Per germline, CDR1 SEHNR and CDR2 FQNEAQ (reference sequence). CDR3 amino acids: CASSNRDRGYNEQFF. CDR3 coding DNA: TGTGCCAGCAGCAACCGGGACAGGGGCTACAATGAGCAGTTCTTC.

The chain carries TRBV11-2 and TRBJ1-6; D is perhaps TRBD1 (5 bases). Per germline, CDR1 SGHAT and CDR2 FQNNGV. Trimming shortened V by 4 bases and J by 9 bases, and 13 bases separated the two germline ends. This CDR3 region has 14 residues. CDR3 nucleotide sequence: TGTGCCAGCAGCTGGGGGGGGAGGGTTTCACCCCTCCACTTT. Translation gives CASSWGGRVSPLHF. Variable domain in full (rest from reference TRBV11-2 and TRBJ1-6): EAGVAQSPRYKIIEKRQSVAFWCNPISGHATLYWYQQILGQGPKLLIQFQNNGVVDDSQLPKDRFSAERLKGVDSTLKIQPAKLEDSAVYLCASSWGGRVSPLHFGNGTRLTVT.

As regards this clone: The junction does not match germline at one end; this may be a read error. The chain combines TRBV11-3 with TRBJ2-7; 7 bases line up with TRBD1. The length of the CDR3 is 12 residues. Germline values: CDR1 SGHNT, CDR2 YENEEA. CDR3: CASSHPGQELYF. CDR3 bases: TGTGCCAGCAGCCACCCCGGACAGGAGCTGTACTTC.

The genes are TRBV4-1 and TRBJ1-5, with a tentative D call TRBD1 (5 bases). This CDR3 has 13 residues. V lost 5 bases to trimming and J lost 4 bases, with 9 bases between them. In germline, CDR1 is MGHRA, CDR2 YSYEKL. DNA for the CDR3: TGCGCCAGCAGCTCGACAGTTAATCAGCCCCAGCATTTT. Translated: CASSSTVNQPQHF.

The chain joins TRBV6-6 to TRBJ1-1; D is uncertain. The CDR3 is 14 amino acids. Germline CDR1 is MNHNY and CDR2 is SVGAGI (reference sequence). V lost 0 bases, J lost 4 bases, and 9 bases lay in between. The CDR3 bases are TGTGCCAGCAGTTACTCGACGGGAAGCACTGAAGCTTTCTTT. Translating it yields CASSYSTGSTEAFF.

The chain combines TRBV5-5 with TRBJ1-2; TRBD1 matches 9 bases. Losses at the gene ends were 5 bases for V and 0 bases for J; bases not matched to a gene: 11. This CDR3 region has 17 residues. From germline, CDR1 is SGHKS and CDR2 YYEKEE (reference sequence). The CDR3 coding sequence is TGTGCCAGCAGGGAGGAGATCAGACAGGGGGCTAACTATGGCTACACCTTC. Its translation: CASREEIRQGANYGYTF.

The chain uses TRBV6-5 and TRBJ2-7, with D uncertain. With 4 bases removed from V and 0 bases from J, the gap between germline ends came to 13 bases. Looked up from germline, CDR1 is MNHEY and CDR2 is SVGAGI. There are 15 residues in the CDR3. The CDR3: CASSSPGQSSYEQYF. The CDR3 nucleotides are TGTGCCAGCAGTTCTCCCGGGCAGAGCTCCTACGAGCAGTACTTC.

The chain's CDR3 is CASSNIRGTEAFF. The CDR3 DNA reads as TGTGCCAGCAGTAATATCAGGGGAACTGAAGCTTTCTTT. The chain uses TRBV2 and TRBJ1-1; the D gene is possibly TRBD1 (6 bases). Germline lookup yields CDR1 SNHLY and CDR2 FYNNEI. This CDR3 is 13 amino acids long. V was pared by 5 bases and J by 5 bases, with 12 bases between.